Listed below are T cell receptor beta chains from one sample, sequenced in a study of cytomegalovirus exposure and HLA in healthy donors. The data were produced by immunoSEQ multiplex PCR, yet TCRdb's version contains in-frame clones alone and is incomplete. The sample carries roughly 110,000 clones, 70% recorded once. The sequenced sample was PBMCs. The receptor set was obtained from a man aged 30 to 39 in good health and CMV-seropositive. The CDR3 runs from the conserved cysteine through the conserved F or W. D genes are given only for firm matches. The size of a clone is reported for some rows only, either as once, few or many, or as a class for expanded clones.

CSVERTGGRADTQYF TGCAGCGTTGAAAGGACAGGGGGCAGGGCAGATACGCAGTATTTT TRBJ2-3 . TRBD1 TRBV29-1
CASSIARDYQETQYF TGTGCCAGTAGTATAGCCCGGGACTACCAAGAGACCCAGTACTTC TRBJ2-5 . . TRBV19
CASSLVDLGFRGPLHF TGTGCCAGCAGCTTAGTAGACCTAGGTTTTCGGGGACCCCTCCACTTT TRBJ1-6 few . TRBV7-2
CAWSLIQYEQYF TGTGCCTGGAGCCTGATACAGTACGAGCAGTACTTC TRBJ2-7 . . TRBV30
CASSQEMATGTYNEQFF TGCGCCAGCAGCCAAGAGATGGCGACAGGGACCTACAATGAGCAGTTCTTC TRBJ2-1 . TRBD1 TRBV4-1
CSVDTGTGYRETQYF TGCAGCGTTGATACCGGGACAGGGTATCGGGAGACCCAGTACTTC TRBJ2-5 few TRBD1 TRBV29-1
CASSYSLAATNEQFF TGTGCCAGCAGTTACAGTCTAGCGGCGACCAATGAGCAGTTCTTC TRBJ2-1 . TRBD2 TRBV6-5
CASSSGSNVNTEAFF TGTGCCAGCAGCTCCGGGTCGAATGTGAACACTGAAGCTTTCTTT TRBJ1-1 . . TRBV7-3
CASSPLGGTNTEAFF TGCGCCAGCAGCCCCCTGGGAGGAACCAACACTGAAGCTTTCTTT TRBJ1-1 . . TRBV4-1
CASSPAGTSGASYEQYF TGTGCCAGCAGCCCCGCGGGGACTAGCGGGGCATCCTACGAGCAGTACTTC TRBJ2-7 . TRBD2 TRBV5-4
CATSRAGLVKLFF TGTGCCACCAGCAGAGCGGGGTTGGTAAAACTGTTTTTT TRBJ1-4 . . TRBV15
CASSHSGTGPYEQYF TGCGCCAGCAGCCACTCCGGGACAGGACCCTACGAGCAGTACTTC TRBJ2-7 . TRBD1 TRBV5-1
CASKLGGGRNTEAFF TGCGCCAGCAAGCTCGGAGGGGGCAGGAACACTGAAGCTTTCTTT TRBJ1-1 . TRBD1 TRBV4-1
CASSLAPIREEAFF TGTGCCAGCAGCTTGGCCCCGATTAGGGAGGAAGCTTTCTTT TRBJ1-1 . . TRBV5-4
CASSQGPQAGFGEGPEAFF TGTGCCAGCAGCCAAGGTCCGCAGGCAGGGTTTGGTGAAGGCCCTGAAGCTTTCTTT TRBJ1-1 . . TRBV4-2
CSVVTGGTGNTIYF TGCAGCGTCGTAACAGGGGGTACAGGAAACACCATATATTTT TRBJ1-3 once TRBD1 TRBV29-1
CASSQEIGNQPQHF TGCGCCAGCAGCCAAGAGATAGGCAATCAGCCCCAGCATTTT TRBJ1-5 . . TRBV4-1
CVSRPGQGAKLHLFF TGTGTCAGCAGGCCCGGACAGGGGGCGAAGCTTCACCTGTTTTTT TRBJ1-4 . TRBD1 TRBV27
CASSGEGSGHEQFF TGTGCCAGCAGCGGGGAGGGCTCCGGGCATGAGCAGTTCTTC TRBJ2-1 . TRBD2 TRBV11-3
CASSDRGTVSYEQYF TGTGCCAGCAGTGATCGGGGGACAGTTTCCTACGAACAGTACTTC TRBJ2-7 . . TRBV6-1
CAISEMGATATEAFF TGTGCCATCAGTGAGATGGGGGCCACGGCTACTGAAGCTTTCTTT TRBJ1-1 . . TRBV10-3
CASSNSPSTDTQYF TGTGCCAGTAGCAACAGCCCCAGCACAGATACGCAGTATTTT TRBJ2-3 few . TRBV19
CASGPGQGGTYEQYF TGCGCCAGCGGGCCCGGACAGGGGGGTACCTACGAGCAGTACTTC TRBJ2-7 few TRBD1 TRBV10-2
CASSFTGYSTDTQYF TGTGCCAGCAGCTTCACCGGGTACAGCACAGATACGCAGTATTTT TRBJ2-3 . . TRBV7-3
CASSRISGGASTDTQYF TGCGCCAGCAGCCGAATAAGCGGGGGGGCCTCCACAGATACGCAGTATTTT TRBJ2-3 . TRBD2 TRBV5-1
CASSLTGNYGYTF TGCGCCAGCAGCCTAACAGGGAACTATGGCTACACCTTC TRBJ1-2 . . TRBV4-1
CASTRRGGLSTEAFF TGTGCCAGCACCCGGAGGGGGGGGCTCAGCACTGAAGCTTTCTTT TRBJ1-1 . . TRBV7-8
CASSERLAGVDEQFF TGTGCCAGCAGTGAAAGGCTAGCGGGGGTGGATGAGCAGTTCTTC TRBJ2-1 few TRBD2 TRBV2
CASSPGGTLLGGYTF TGTGCCAGCAGCCCGGGTGGGACATTGCTGGGTGGCTACACCTTC TRBJ1-2 . . TRBV5-6
CASSQVGQGNEQFF TGCGCCAGCAGCCAAGTGGGACAGGGGAATGAGCAGTTCTTC TRBJ2-1 . TRBD1 TRBV4-1
CASGLTSGTARSGNTIYF TGTGCTAGTGGTTTGACGTCCGGGACAGCAAGATCTGGAAACACCATATATTTT TRBJ1-3 . TRBD1 TRBV12-5
CASSTTGTSSEQFF TGTGCCAGTAGTACTACCGGGACTAGTAGTGAGCAGTTCTTC TRBJ2-1 . TRBD2 TRBV19
CASSHSRGNTDTQYF TGCGCCAGCAGCCATTCCAGGGGGAACACAGATACGCAGTATTTT TRBJ2-3 . TRBD1 TRBV4-1
CASGPGQGMHEQYF TGTGCTAGTGGTCCGGGACAGGGGATGCACGAGCAGTACTTC TRBJ2-7 few TRBD1 TRBV12-5
CASSDVGSGNTIYF TGTGCCAGCAGTGATGTCGGCTCTGGAAACACCATATATTTT TRBJ1-3 . . TRBV2
CASGKTTQFF TGTGCCAGCGGAAAAACTACGCAGTTCTTC TRBJ2-1 . . TRBV27
CASSLSGLSRNTEAFF TGTGCCAGCAGCTTATCAGGTTTATCAAGGAACACTGAAGCTTTCTTT TRBJ1-1 once . TRBV7-9
CASIGGESYNEQFF TGTGCCAGCATAGGAGGCGAGTCCTACAATGAGCAGTTCTTC TRBJ2-1 . . TRBV28
CAWTELPGELFF TGTGCCTGGACGGAGTTACCCGGGGAGCTGTTTTTT TRBJ2-2 . . TRBV30
CASSPRDSNEKLFF TGTGCCAGCTCACCTCGGGACAGCAATGAAAAACTGTTTTTT TRBJ1-4 . TRBD1 TRBV18
CASSRGYRITEAFF TGCGCCAGCAGCCGAGGGTATCGGATCACTGAAGCTTTCTTT TRBJ1-1 . . TRBV4-3
CASSPQGHTEAFF TGTGCCAGCTCACCACAGGGGCACACTGAAGCTTTCTTT TRBJ1-1 . . TRBV18
CASSRDTGRVF TGTGCCAGCAGCCGGGACACGGGTAGAGTCTTT TRBJ1-1 . . TRBV11-1
CASSLGLEGYNEQFF TGTGCCAGCAGCCTGGGACTAGAGGGCTACAATGAGCAGTTCTTC TRBJ2-1 . TRBD2 TRBV7-2
CASSPDRLVSGYTF TGCGCCAGCAGCCCTGACAGATTGGTGTCTGGCTACACCTTC TRBJ1-2 few . TRBV5-1
CASRLGTGNNQPQHF TGTGCCAGCAGACTTGGGACAGGGAACAATCAGCCCCAGCATTTT TRBJ1-5 . TRBD1 TRBV2
CSVRLQLGKLLSYGYTF TGCAGCGTTCGACTTCAACTAGGCAAGTTACTATCCTATGGCTACACCTTC TRBJ1-2 . . TRBV29-1
CASSLMGADTGELFF TGCGCCAGCAGCTTAATGGGGGCCGACACCGGGGAGCTGTTTTTT TRBJ2-2 . . TRBV5-1
CASRAVKETQYF TGTGCCAGCAGGGCTGTGAAGGAGACCCAGTACTTC TRBJ2-5 . . TRBV6-5
CSVETGGYGYTF TGCAGCGTTGAGACAGGGGGCTATGGCTACACCTTC TRBJ1-2 . TRBD1 TRBV29-1
CASSPGLAGYNEQFF TGTGCCAGCAGCCCAGGACTAGCGGGATACAATGAGCAGTTCTTC TRBJ2-1 . TRBD2 TRBV11-1
CASSFAGNTEAFF TGTGCCAGCAGCTTTGCCGGGAACACTGAAGCTTTCTTT TRBJ1-1 . . TRBV7-3
CASSLRRGATGELFF TGTGCCAGCAGCTTACGTAGAGGAGCAACCGGGGAGCTGTTTTTT TRBJ2-2 . . TRBV7-3
CASSRTVIGAFF TGTGCCAGCAGCCGGACAGTAATCGGAGCTTTCTTT TRBJ1-1 . . TRBV7-9